The rows below give T cell receptor beta chains drawn from one sample of a study of T-cell memory formation after mild COVID-19. One entry per CDR3 protein, called by TCRdb with MiXCR from the 5' RACE reads. In the table there are under 70,000 distinct CDR3 sequences, over 8.5% of which are singletons. The sample comprised PBMCs or a T cell subset sorted from them (not recorded which). The receptors were sampled from a man between 18 and 29 years old who had mild COVID-19 (a few samples of this study predate the infection). Cell type and time point are not known. Each CDR3 is given with its conserved first and last residue. The order of the fields is clone size, V gene, J gene, D gene, CDR3 protein, CDR3 DNA. A D gene is named only where the DNA matches it firmly. Expanded clones get a size class; other rows say once, few or many, or leave the size out.

clone size: many; V gene: TRBV5-1; J gene: TRBJ2-2; D gene: TRBD1; CDR3 protein: CASSLGQGSGELFF; CDR3 DNA: TGCGCCAGCAGCTTGGGACAGGGGTCCGGGGAGCTGTTTTTT
clone size: .; V gene: TRBV4-1; J gene: TRBJ2-2; D gene: .; CDR3 protein: CASSVHRQGTGELFF; CDR3 DNA: TGCGCCAGCAGCGTACACCGCCAGGGAACCGGGGAGCTGTTTTTT
clone size: .; V gene: TRBV3-1; J gene: TRBJ1-6; D gene: .; CDR3 protein: CASSQGERLDSPLHF; CDR3 DNA: TGTGCCAGCAGCCAAGGGGAAAGGTTGGACTCACCCCTCCACTTT
clone size: few; V gene: TRBV5-4; J gene: TRBJ2-1; D gene: .; CDR3 protein: CASSLDRGRWNEQFF; CDR3 DNA: TGTGCCAGCAGCTTGGATAGGGGACGGTGGAATGAGCAGTTCTTC
clone size: few; V gene: TRBV10-3; J gene: TRBJ2-3; D gene: .; CDR3 protein: CAISEGQGTDTQYF; CDR3 DNA: TGTGCCATCAGTGAGGGGCAGGGCACAGATACGCAGTATTTT
clone size: .; V gene: TRBV20-1; J gene: TRBJ2-5; D gene: .; CDR3 protein: CSARDPRMETQYF; CDR3 DNA: TGCAGTGCTAGAGATCCCCGAATGGAGACCCAGTACTTC
clone size: few; V gene: TRBV5-1; J gene: TRBJ2-1; D gene: .; CDR3 protein: CASSRNRDPSYNEQFF; CDR3 DNA: TGCGCCAGCAGCCGGAATCGGGACCCTAGCTACAATGAGCAGTTCTTC
clone size: .; V gene: TRBV11-2; J gene: TRBJ1-5; D gene: .; CDR3 protein: CASSLDLSNQPQHF; CDR3 DNA: TGTGCCAGCAGCCTAGACCTAAGCAATCAGCCCCAGCATTTT
clone size: .; V gene: TRBV19; J gene: TRBJ2-1; D gene: TRBD2; CDR3 protein: CASRPSGGHYEQFF; CDR3 DNA: TGTGCCAGCCGCCCTAGCGGGGGGCATTATGAGCAGTTCTTC
clone size: .; V gene: TRBV5-4; J gene: TRBJ2-1; D gene: .; CDR3 protein: CASSFWRNNEQFF; CDR3 DNA: TGTGCCAGCAGCTTCTGGCGCAACAATGAGCAGTTCTTC
clone size: .; V gene: TRBV19; J gene: TRBJ2-2; D gene: .; CDR3 protein: CASNGVNLNTGELFF; CDR3 DNA: TGTGCCAGTAACGGGGTGAACCTGAACACCGGGGAGCTGTTTTTT
clone size: .; V gene: TRBV4-3; J gene: TRBJ2-1; D gene: .; CDR3 protein: CASSQDPPGHPLEVSYNEQFF; CDR3 DNA: TGCGCCAGCAGCCAAGATCCCCCGGGACACCCATTAGAGGTCTCCTACAATGAGCAGTTCTTC
clone size: many; V gene: TRBV5-1; J gene: TRBJ2-2; D gene: .; CDR3 protein: CASNREFTTAGELFF; CDR3 DNA: TGCGCCAGCAACCGGGAGTTTACTACCGCCGGGGAGCTGTTTTTT
clone size: .; V gene: TRBV5-1; J gene: TRBJ1-2; D gene: .; CDR3 protein: CASSLDRVNYGYTF; CDR3 DNA: TGCGCCAGCAGCTTGGACAGGGTCAACTATGGCTACACCTTC
clone size: .; V gene: TRBV7-3; J gene: TRBJ2-5; D gene: .; CDR3 protein: CASSYGTSETQYF; CDR3 DNA: TGTGCCAGCAGCTACGGGACATCAGAGACCCAGTACTTC
clone size: many; V gene: TRBV12-3/TRBV12-4; J gene: TRBJ2-1; D gene: .; CDR3 protein: CASSQGSQLVHEQFF; CDR3 DNA: TGTGCCAGCAGCCAAGGGTCACAGCTGGTCCATGAGCAGTTCTTC
clone size: .; V gene: TRBV2; J gene: TRBJ2-4; D gene: .; CDR3 protein: CASSEAREGGIQYF; CDR3 DNA: TGTGCCAGCAGTGAGGCGAGAGAGGGAGGCATTCAGTACTTC
clone size: few; V gene: TRBV18; J gene: TRBJ2-7; D gene: TRBD2; CDR3 protein: CASSPPGGSDEQYF; CDR3 DNA: TGTGCCAGCTCACCACCCGGGGGGTCTGACGAGCAGTACTTC
clone size: few; V gene: TRBV20-1; J gene: TRBJ2-6; D gene: .; CDR3 protein: CSAFISGANVLTF; CDR3 DNA: TGCAGTGCTTTTATCTCTGGGGCCAACGTCCTGACTTTC
clone size: .; V gene: TRBV7-9; J gene: TRBJ1-1; D gene: .; CDR3 protein: CASSFGPDTEAFF; CDR3 DNA: TGTGCCAGCAGCTTCGGACCTGACACTGAAGCTTTCTTT
clone size: .; V gene: TRBV12-3/TRBV12-4; J gene: TRBJ1-6; D gene: .; CDR3 protein: CASTNGLRHSPLHF; CDR3 DNA: TGTGCCAGCACCAACGGACTTCGCCATTCACCCCTCCACTTT
clone size: few; V gene: TRBV5-4; J gene: TRBJ2-7; D gene: TRBD2; CDR3 protein: CASSDWTSGGYEQYF; CDR3 DNA: TGTGCCAGCAGCGACTGGACTAGCGGGGGCTACGAGCAGTACTTC
clone size: .; V gene: TRBV4-3; J gene: TRBJ1-1; D gene: .; CDR3 protein: CASSQFGQNTEAFF; CDR3 DNA: TGCGCCAGCAGCCAATTTGGGCAGAACACTGAAGCTTTCTTT
clone size: .; V gene: TRBV27; J gene: TRBJ2-5; D gene: .; CDR3 protein: CASSRRRFETQYF; CDR3 DNA: TGTGCCAGCAGTCGAAGGCGTTTCGAGACCCAGTACTTC
clone size: few; V gene: TRBV4-3; J gene: TRBJ1-4; D gene: .; CDR3 protein: CASSQDGGEKLFF; CDR3 DNA: TGCGCCAGCAGCCAAGATGGGGGAGAAAAACTGTTTTTT
clone size: .; V gene: TRBV5-1; J gene: TRBJ2-3; D gene: TRBD2; CDR3 protein: CASSSTPTSGERDTQYF; CDR3 DNA: TGCGCCAGCAGCTCTACACCTACTAGCGGGGAAAGAGATACGCAGTATTTT
clone size: .; V gene: TRBV5-5; J gene: TRBJ2-6; D gene: TRBD1; CDR3 protein: CASSLAEQGSSGANVLTF; CDR3 DNA: TGTGCCAGCAGCTTGGCCGAACAGGGGAGCTCTGGGGCCAACGTCCTGACTTTC
clone size: .; V gene: TRBV6-5; J gene: TRBJ1-1; D gene: .; CDR3 protein: CASSYSPGMNTEAFF; CDR3 DNA: TGTGCCAGCAGTTACTCACCGGGGATGAACACTGAAGCTTTCTTT
clone size: .; V gene: TRBV2; J gene: TRBJ1-2; D gene: .; CDR3 protein: CATQGGGYYGYTF; CDR3 DNA: TGTGCCACCCAAGGTGGGGGCTACTATGGCTACACCTTC
clone size: .; V gene: TRBV20-1; J gene: TRBJ1-5; D gene: TRBD1; CDR3 protein: CSARADREYQPQHF; CDR3 DNA: TGCAGTGCTAGGGCGGACAGGGAGTATCAGCCCCAGCATTTT
clone size: few; V gene: TRBV5-1; J gene: TRBJ2-5; D gene: TRBD1; CDR3 protein: CASSLRDRGRETQYF; CDR3 DNA: TGCGCCAGCAGCTTACGGGACAGGGGGCGGGAGACCCAGTACTTC
clone size: .; V gene: TRBV12-3/TRBV12-4; J gene: TRBJ2-3; D gene: .; CDR3 protein: CASSLGLGADTQYF; CDR3 DNA: TGTGCCAGCAGTCTCGGCCTAGGGGCAGATACGCAGTATTTT
clone size: .; V gene: TRBV7-2; J gene: TRBJ1-3; D gene: TRBD1; CDR3 protein: CASSSGQGWGNTIYF; CDR3 DNA: TGTGCCAGCAGCTCGGGACAGGGCTGGGGAAACACCATATATTTT